The 27 T cell receptor beta chains given below trace back to one sample, sequenced in a study of blood T cell repertoires in COVID-19. TCRdb's copy holds only in-frame clones and misses some; the assay was immunoSEQ multiplex PCR. The sample lists approximately 60,000 clones, over 75% seen once, with roughly 18% in the top ten. The sequencing input was peripheral blood. These receptors came from a human donor in a cohort sampled during active COVID-19.

This chain links TRBV2 with TRBJ1-5; 8 nucleotides agree with TRBD1. Germline lookup yields CDR1 SNHLY and CDR2 FYNNEI. The CDR3 consists of 15 residues. V lost 5 bases, J lost 7 bases, and 10 bases stayed unmatched. CDR3 DNA: TGTGCCAGCAGTTCACAGGGGGGAATCGACCAGCCCCAGCATTTT. Encoded protein: CASSSQGGIDQPQHF. Complete variable domain (other parts from reference TRBV2 and TRBJ1-5): EPEVTQTPSHQVTQMGQEVILRCVPISNHLYFYWYRQILGQKVEFLVSFYNNEISEKSEIFDDQFSVERPDGSNFTLKIRSTKLEDSAMYFCASSSQGGIDQPQHFGDGTRLSIL.

V gene TRBV7-9 combines with J gene TRBJ2-1, with 13 bases aligning to TRBD2. Germline V gene lookup returns CDR1 SEHNR and CDR2 FQNEAQ (reference sequence). The CDR3 loop spans 16 amino acids. The trim removed 4 bases at V and 6 bases at J, leaving 6 bases unmatched. The CDR3 DNA reads TGTGCCAGCAGCTCTACTAGCGGGGGGGCGGTCAATGAGCAGTTCTTC. This codes for CASSSTSGGAVNEQFF. The variable domain in full, completed from reference TRBV7-9 and TRBJ2-1, reads DTGVSQNPRHKITKRGQNVTFRCDPISEHNRLYWYRQTLGQGPEFLTYFQNEAQLEKSRLLSDRFSAERPKGSFSTLEIQRTEQGDSAMYLCASSSTSGGAVNEQFFGPGTRLTVL.

This chain connects TRBV9 to TRBJ2-7, with TRBD2 identical over 12 bases. V lost 0 bases and J lost 2; bases outside the gene matches: 3. The CDR3 has 16 residues. Germline V lookup: CDR1 SGDLS, CDR2 YYNGEE. CDR3 coding DNA: TGTGCCAGCAGCGTAGGGGCTAGCGGGGGGGCCTACGAGCAGTACTTC. Amino acid sequence: CASSVGASGGAYEQYF.

The genes are TRBV12-3 or TRBV12-4 and TRBJ1-2; no reliable D call. Trimming removed 6 bases at V and 4 bases at J, with 12 bases between. The CDR3 runs 13 residues. The CDR3 sequence: CASRPGGRYGYTF. The CDR3 DNA sequence: TGTGCCAGCAGGCCGGGAGGGCGCTATGGCTACACCTTC.

V and J are TRBV11-2 and TRBJ1-3; 7 positions match TRBD1. This CDR3 is 12 amino acids long. Germline CDR1 reads SGHAT; CDR2 reads FQNNGV. Unmatched junction bases numbered 2, after V lost 5 bases and J lost 7 bases. The CDR3 region is CASSQQGNTIYF. CDR3 bases: TGTGCCAGCAGCCAACAGGGGAACACCATATATTTT.

This rearrangement joins TRBV12-5 to TRBJ1-1; the match to TRBD1 covers 9 bases. The CDR3 runs to 12 residues. Germline V gene lookup returns CDR1 LGHNT and CDR2 FRNRAP. Trimming cost V 6 bases and J 11 bases; bases outside gene matches: 7. CDR3 in DNA: TGTGCTAGTGGCAGTGGACAGGGGAGGGCTTTCTTT. Amino acid sequence: CASGSGQGRAFF.

The chain links TRBV6-2 or TRBV6-3 to TRBJ1-2; D unresolved. The length of the CDR3 is 15 residues. Between the trimmed V and J ends, which lost 4 bases and 1 base, there was a span of 13 bases. Germline assignment: CDR1 MNHEY and CDR2 SVGEGT. The chain's CDR3 is CASSLTRAINYGYTF. CDR3 sequence (DNA): TGTGCCAGCAGTTTGACCAGAGCGATTAACTATGGCTACACCTTC.

The gene calls are TRBV10-3 and TRBJ2-7; maybe TRBD1 (6 bases). Trimming took off 6 bases at V and 5 bases at J, with 11 bases between the two ends. This CDR3 is 12 amino acids long. Germline-derived CDR1 and CDR2 are ENHRY and SYGVKD. CDR3 nucleotide sequence: TGTGCCATCAGCCCCTCAGGGGACGAGCAGTACTTC. Translating gives CAISPSGDEQYF.

The gene calls are TRBV9 and TRBJ1-6; D is possibly TRBD1 (5 bases). CDR3 length: 15 amino acids. V was pared by 4 bases and J by 6 bases, with 14 bases between. Per the germline V gene, CDR1 is SGDLS and CDR2 is YYNGEE. CDR3 nucleotides: TGTGCCAGCAGCCCCCTTGGCAGGGTTAATTCACCCCTCCACTTT. It encodes CASSPLGRVNSPLHF.

The CDR3 DNA sequence: TGTGCCAGCAGCTTAGCGGGGGGGCCGACGGTTACGCAGTATTTT. Amino acid sequence: CASSLAGGPTVTQYF. V usage is TRBV7-8 and J usage is TRBJ2-3; perhaps TRBD2 as D (7 bases). Germline assignment: CDR1 SGHVS and CDR2 FQNEAQ. V was clipped by 0 bases and J by 8 bases, with 15 bases between them. This CDR3 has 15 residues.

The rearrangement uses TRBV19 and TRBJ2-1; possibly TRBD2 for D (6 bases). The V end lost 4 bases, the J end lost 5 bases, and 18 bases lay between the germline ends. Germline CDR1 LNHDA, CDR2 SQIVND (reference sequence). The CDR3 totals 16 residues. As DNA, the CDR3 is TGTGCCAGTAGTACTACGAACGGGGGTGGCCACAATGAGCAGTTCTTC. Translating it yields CASSTTNGGGHNEQFF.

The chain combines TRBV5-5 with TRBJ2-6, with TRBD1 identical over 8 bases. This CDR3 spans 18 amino acids. V dropped 0 bases and J dropped 2; count of bases not matched to a gene: 7. Per germline, CDR1 SGHKS and CDR2 YYEKEE (reference sequence). CDR3 nucleotide sequence: TGTGCCAGCAGCTTGGTCGCAGGGGGCCGTACTGGGGCCAACGTCCTGACTTTC. Protein: CASSLVAGGRTGANVLTF.

The table lists this clone with a few counts. The chain links TRBV5-1 to TRBJ1-2, with TRBD1 identical over 10 bases. Per germline, CDR1 SGHRS and CDR2 YFSETQ. V shed 0 bases and J 2 bases; nucleotides not matched to a gene: 1. The CDR3 runs to 15 residues. CDR3 sequence (DNA): TGCGCCAGCAGCTTGGAGGGACAGGGGAACTATGGCTACACCTTC. This sequence encodes CASSLEGQGNYGYTF.

By sample share, this clone is medium-sized. J is TRBJ2-7 and V is TRBV3-1 (or the pseudogene TRBV3-2), with D possibly matching TRBD1 (6 bases). The CDR3 runs to 12 residues. V was shortened by 3 bases and J by 4 bases, with 7 bases between the two germline ends. Germline lookup yields CDR1 LGHDT and CDR2 YNNKEL (reference sequence). The CDR3: CASSQQGYEQYF. In DNA, the CDR3 is TGTGCCAGCAGCCAGCAGGGGTACGAGCAGTACTTC.

The chain uses TRBV25-1 and TRBJ2-1; TRBD2 matches 7 bases. J was trimmed by 6 bases and V by 2 bases; bases with no gene match: 4. Germline V gene lookup returns CDR1 MGHDK and CDR2 SYGVNS. The CDR3 extends over 14 amino acids. The CDR3 nucleotides read TGTGCCAGCAGTGAAGGGAGGGGAGGCAATGAGCAGTTCTTC. Protein: CASSEGRGGNEQFF.

The DNA of the CDR3 is TGTGCCTCTCAACGGAGGAGAACCGGGGAGCTGTTTTTT. Protein: CASQRRRTGELFF. The chain carries TRBV14 and TRBJ2-2; TRBD2 is a possible D gene (5 bases). Germline CDR1 is SGHDN and CDR2 is FVKESK. The CDR3 loop spans 13 amino acids. Trimming stripped 11 bases from V and 5 bases from J, with 15 bases between.

This clone was found a few times. This chain uses TRBV5-1 with TRBJ2-1, with 8 bases lining up with TRBD2. V lost 4 bases and J lost 8; bases outside the gene matches: 8. This CDR3 region has 14 residues. CDR1 is SGHRS, CDR2 YFSETQ, per germline. The CDR3 is CASSGGLAGDEQFF. In DNA form, the CDR3 reads TGCGCCAGCAGCGGCGGACTAGCAGGGGATGAGCAGTTCTTC.

The rearrangement joins TRBV11-3 to TRBJ2-7, with D maybe TRBD2 (5 bases). Trimming stripped 5 bases from V and 0 bases from J, with 11 bases between. The CDR3 consists of 14 residues. Germline V gene sequence: CDR1 SGHNT, CDR2 YENEEA. The CDR3 region has the DNA TGTGCCAGCAGCGCCTCCGGGATCTCCTACGAGCAGTACTTC. This codes for CASSASGISYEQYF.

The rearrangement uses TRBV6-1 and TRBJ2-5; D may be TRBD2 (5 bases). This CDR3 comprises 15 residues. The germline V gene has CDR1 MNHNS and CDR2 SASEGT. The germline V and J ends were trimmed by 0 bases and 5 bases, with 13 bases remaining between them. CDR3 sequence reads: CASSEASGVRETQYF. The CDR3 DNA reads TGTGCCAGCAGTGAAGCGTCCGGGGTACGGGAGACCCAGTACTTC.

Comments on this clone: The sample has other DNA sequences that encode this CDR3 too. V gene TRBV20-1 combines with J gene TRBJ1-5, with 7 bases matching TRBD1. The germline gives CDR1 DFQATT, CDR2 SNEGSKA (reference sequence). J was trimmed by 3 bases and V by 3 bases; bases with no gene match: 2. This CDR3 has 13 amino acids. The CDR3 here is CSASQGVNQPQHF. The CDR3 DNA is TGCAGTGCTAGTCAGGGGGTCAATCAGCCCCAGCATTTT.

This clone was seen just once. The chain employs TRBV24-1 and TRBJ2-7, with 10 bases that match TRBD1. Germline V gene sequence: CDR1 KGHDR, CDR2 SFDVKD. This CDR3 is 15 amino acids long. V lost 4 bases and J lost 3; bases outside the gene matches: 5. The CDR3 DNA is TGTGCCACCAGTGAGACAGGGGGCGGCCGCTACGAGCAGTACTTC. As protein: CATSETGGGRYEQYF.

This clone has a single count. The chain carries TRBV27 and TRBJ1-4, with 9 bases that match TRBD1. V was pared by 9 bases and J by 4 bases, with 6 bases of the junction left unmatched. The germline CDR1 and CDR2 sequences are MNHEY and SMNVEV (reference sequence). This CDR3 region has 14 residues. The CDR3: CASRRDRVNEKLFF. DNA for the CDR3: TGTGCCAGTAGGCGGGACAGGGTTAATGAAAAACTGTTTTTT. The complete variable domain, with remaining parts taken from reference TRBV27 and TRBJ1-4, reads EAQVTQNPRYLITVTGKKLTVTCSQNMNHEYMSWYRQDPGLGLRQIYYSMNVEVTDKGDVPEGYKVSRKEKRNFPLILESPSPNQTSLYFCASRRDRVNEKLFFGSGTQLSVL.

The chain joins TRBV9 to TRBJ2-1; D remains unclear. Germline V CDR1 and CDR2: SGDLS, YYNGEE. V lost 0 bases and J lost 9, with 10 bases in between. CDR3 length: 13 amino acids. CDR3 bases: TGTGCCAGCAGCGTAGCGGGTTTGGGTGAGCAGTTCTTC. This translates into CASSVAGLGEQFF. Full variable domain (outside the CDR3, taken from reference TRBV9 and TRBJ2-1): DSGVTQTPKHLITATGQRVTLRCSPRSGDLSVYWYQQSLDQGLQFLIQYYNGEERAKGNILERFSAQQFPDLHSELNLSSLELGDSALYFCASSVAGLGEQFFGPGTRLTVL.

The chain recombines TRBV2 with TRBJ2-5, with 10 bases fitting TRBD2. Trimming took 2 bases from V and 3 from J; bases not matched to a gene: 9. CDR3 size: 17 residues. Germline V gene lookup returns CDR1 SNHLY and CDR2 FYNNEI. The CDR3 sequence: CASSETVAGGVKETQYF. CDR3 nucleotide sequence: TGTGCCAGCAGTGAAACGGTAGCGGGGGGAGTTAAAGAGACCCAGTACTTC.

The chain couples TRBV6-1 to TRBJ1-5, with D hard to call. Trimming took off 0 bases at V and 4 bases at J, with 13 bases between the two ends. From germline, CDR1 is MNHNS and CDR2 SASEGT. This CDR3 spans 16 amino acids. The CDR3 DNA follows: TGTGCCAGCAGTGAAGCGCTAGTCGGCCCAAATCAGCCCCAGCATTTT. Amino acid sequence: CASSEALVGPNQPQHF.

The genes are TRBV2 and TRBJ1-2, with TRBD1 matching over 7 bases. The CDR3 covers 14 residues. V lost 4 bases, J lost 5 bases, and 7 bases stayed unmatched. Germline CDR1 reads SNHLY; CDR2 reads FYNNEI. The DNA for the CDR3 is TGTGCCAGCAGTGGGGTCCAGGGGGGATATGGCTACACCTTC. Its protein is CASSGVQGGYGYTF.

The chain combines TRBV11-2 with TRBJ1-2; no clear D. With 1 base removed from V and 2 bases from J, the gap between germline ends came to 8 bases. In germline, CDR1 is SGHAT, CDR2 FQNNGV. The CDR3 totals 14 residues. The CDR3 sequence is CASSLAGVNYGYTF. CDR3 DNA: TGTGCCAGCAGCTTAGCCGGGGTGAACTATGGCTACACCTTC.